This entry describes one T cell receptor beta chain. Its specificity is not known. Separate from the approximately 700-subject first cohort was the approximately 130-subject validation cohort, to which the donors belonged. The source of the sample is a study of cytomegalovirus exposure and HLA in healthy donors. Germline-derived CDR1 and CDR2 are SNHLY and FYNNEI. The CDR3 has 16 amino acids. V was clipped by 5 bases and J by 1 base; unmatched bases: 10. Data came from immunoSEQ multiplex PCR; TCRdb stores just in-frame clones and leaves some out. Of roughly 300,000 clones in the sample, around 87% are singletons; the top ten hold over 1%. Study-wide results and caveats: The classifier was said to identify cytomegalovirus status with high specificity and sensitivity. In the 120 validation repertoires, approximately 94% of cluster scores exceeded 0, per a later analysis. In vitro experiments confirmed that a few CMV-associated chains were specific for CMV antigens.

The chain uses TRBV2 and TRBJ2-7; 8 nucleotides line up with TRBD1. This TCR came from a woman aged 25-40 years in good health and CMV-seropositive. The sequencing sample was made of PBMCs. The chain's CDR3 is CASSRDRGQTSYEQYF. CDR3 coding DNA: TGTGCCAGCAGTAGAGACAGGGGACAAACATCCTACGAGCAGTACTTC. Full variable domain (remainder filled in from reference TRBV2 and TRBJ2-7): EPEVTQTPSHQVTQMGQEVILRCVPISNHLYFYWYRQILGQKVEFLVSFYNNEISEKSEIFDDQFSVERPDGSNFTLKIRSTKLEDSAMYFCASSRDRGQTSYEQYFGPGTRLTVT.